This TCR beta chain was captured in a study of glioma-infiltrating T cells. Study-wide findings and caveats: Gliomas, especially low-grade, showed above-expected tissue-blood divergence; non-neoplastic patients showed below. CDR3 overlap between tissue and blood was very small.

Details on this clonotype: Its target is not known. This may be a read error, as it is one base from a much larger clone. Because the CDR3 is missing its conserved closing phenylalanine or tryptophan, this is likely a read error.

CDR3 size: 13 residues. Germline values: CDR1 MGHDK, CDR2 SYGVNS. Germline trimming cut 4 bases from V and 8 bases from J; bases unmatched to any gene: 6. The iRepertoire nested amplicon-rescue multiplex PCR amplified TCR alpha and beta CDR3s from RNA. Tissue mRNA or PBMC total RNA, roughly 100-400 ng, went into one-step reverse transcription and amplification. TCRdb independently ran MiXCR on the multiplex PCR reads; one entry per CDR3 protein. The profile covers 160,000 or so distinct CDR3 sequences, with approximately 40% appearing a single time and roughly 5.4% taken by the ten largest. Sequenced: glioma tissue, nonneoplastic brain tissue, or PBMCs (not recorded which). The J gene is TRBJ1-2, the V gene TRBV25-1; 8 bases align to TRBD1. This receptor was obtained from a human donor with low-grade glioma or glioblastoma, undergoing nonglioma brain surgery, or in good health (not recorded which). CDR3 DNA: TGTGCCAGCAGTGCCCGACAGGGGTCGGGCTACACCTCC. Its translation is CASSARQGSGYTS.